Listed below are T cell receptor beta chains from one sample, sequenced in a study of graft-versus-host responses after intestinal transplantation. What these receptors recognize is not known. The protocol was immunoSEQ multiplex PCR, while the TCRdb copy is restricted to in-frame clones and leaves out a portion. Of some 83,000 clones listed, about nine tenths are singletons. Sample: unstimulated CD4+ T cells sorted from spleen or lymph node cells, taken before intestinal transplant. Source of these receptors: a human donor who received an intestinal transplant. The conserved cysteine and the conserved F or W are not part of the CDR3 here. Each record gives: V gene, CDR3 protein.

>TRBV9
ASSFSGGINQPQH
>TRBV7-8
ASSLLQAYGYT
>TRBV15
ATSRGTGMSYGYT
>TRBV30
AWSVPGTYGYT
>TRBV7-8
ASSRLDTEAF
>TRBV11-2
ASSVGHRSSTDTQY
>TRBV10-3
AITEGQTDTQY
>TRBV7-9
ASSPPGQRNQPQH
>TRBV19
ASSVGQGGLREQY
>TRBV19
ASSIRSPSSNYGYT
>TRBV4-2
ASSPNLDQPQH
>TRBV4-3
ASSRAGYGYT
>TRBV6-5
ASSPTGDTYEQY
>TRBV6-6
ASSNDRQGSYEQY
>TRBV19
ASSIRGSGQVSSYEQY
>TRBV9
ASSVTSGVTDTQY
>TRBV7-8
ASSSRFNNEQF
>TRBV27
ASSLFRVGTSPLH
>TRBV5-1
ASSWGQGNTEAF
>TRBV19
ASSGTAYNEQF
>TRBV7-7
ASSLRQGWMNTEAF
>TRBV9
ASSPTGEGGYGYT
>TRBV2
ASSQTGDLQPQH
>TRBV2
ASGGENNYGYT
>TRBV4-3
ASSQYRGENIQY
>TRBV5-6
ASSLGQGVGEQY
>TRBV12-5
ASGLTSGASDTQY
>TRBV11-3
ASSIQGRKGYT
>TRBV5-6
ASTLRGVYGYT
>TRBV5-1
ASSRSTGGTEAF
>TRBV5-1
ASSLDGVNTGELF
>TRBV19
ASSVTQGLGGYT
>TRBV30
AWSVSSGKHSNQPQH
>TRBV7-2
ASSFPGTEQY
>TRBV7-2
ASSLIPLEQY
>TRBV4-3
ASSQVPSGGSSSYNEQF
>TRBV6-1
ASNRDRGSYEQY
>TRBV7-2
ASSLTGWSEAF
>TRBV6-5
ASRRGTGVYEQY
>TRBV15
ATSRSTGELF
>TRBV14
ASSPPGPYQETQY
>TRBV11-1
ASSLGLAGLNEQF
>TRBV9
ASRESGQYANEQF
>TRBV28
ASTYSRVNYGYT
>TRBV7-6
ASSFSGSRGYT
>TRBV30
AWRSRTGALNYGYT
>TRBV18
ASSPGQGAVETQY
>TRBV19
ASSTYKLGNIQY
>TRBV30
AWALRGSGANVLT
>TRBV6-6
ASSSVGDHEQF
>TRBV5-6
ASSLRRQPLEAF
>TRBV11-3
ASSPSGSGANVLT
>TRBV19
ASSIDPPPGDTQY
>TRBV10-2
ASSGLAGGHEQY
>TRBV7-9
ASSLTGIRSPSRTDTQY
>TRBV30
AWSEDRGNSPLH
>TRBV15
ATSRGPPLRENIQY
>TRBV6-1
ASSRGTGRAYEQY
>TRBV30
AWSVATSGGTDTQY
>TRBV20-1
SASEISEQY